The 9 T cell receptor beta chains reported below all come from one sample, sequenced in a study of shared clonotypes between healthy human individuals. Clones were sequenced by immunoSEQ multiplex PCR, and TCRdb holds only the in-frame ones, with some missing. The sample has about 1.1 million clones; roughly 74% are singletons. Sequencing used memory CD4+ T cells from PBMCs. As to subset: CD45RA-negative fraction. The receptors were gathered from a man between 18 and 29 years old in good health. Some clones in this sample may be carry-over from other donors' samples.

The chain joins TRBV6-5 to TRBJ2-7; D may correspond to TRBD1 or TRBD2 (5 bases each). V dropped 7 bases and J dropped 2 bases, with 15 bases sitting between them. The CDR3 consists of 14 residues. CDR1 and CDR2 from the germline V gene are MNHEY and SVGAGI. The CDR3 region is CASKAGAGPYEQYF. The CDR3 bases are TGTGCCAGCAAAGCCGGGGCAGGGCCCTACGAGCAGTACTTC.

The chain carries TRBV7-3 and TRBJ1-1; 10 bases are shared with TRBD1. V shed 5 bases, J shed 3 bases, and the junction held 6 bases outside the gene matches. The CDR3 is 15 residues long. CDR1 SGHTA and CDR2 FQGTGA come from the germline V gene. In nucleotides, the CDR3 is TGTGCCAGCAGCGGATCCGGGACAGGGGACACTGAAGCTTTCTTT. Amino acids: CASSGSGTGDTEAFF.

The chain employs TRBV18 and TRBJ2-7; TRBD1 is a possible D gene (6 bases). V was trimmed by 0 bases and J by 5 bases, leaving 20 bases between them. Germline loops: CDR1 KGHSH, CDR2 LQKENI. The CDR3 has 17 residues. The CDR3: CASSPPGTGPFSHEQYF. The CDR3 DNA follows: TGTGCCAGCTCACCACCGGGAACAGGGCCCTTTTCCCACGAGCAGTACTTC.

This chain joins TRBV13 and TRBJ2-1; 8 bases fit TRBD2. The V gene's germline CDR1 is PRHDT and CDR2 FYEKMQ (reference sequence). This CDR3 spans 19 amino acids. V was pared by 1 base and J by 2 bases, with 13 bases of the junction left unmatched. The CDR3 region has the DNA TGTGCCAGCAGCTTAGACTCAATACTAGCGGATAAAACCTACAATGAGCAGTTCTTC. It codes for CASSLDSILADKTYNEQFF.

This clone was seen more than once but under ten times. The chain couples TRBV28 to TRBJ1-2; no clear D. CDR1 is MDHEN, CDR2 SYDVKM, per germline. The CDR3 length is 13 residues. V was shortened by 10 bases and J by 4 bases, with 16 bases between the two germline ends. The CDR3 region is CATFYRATYGYTF. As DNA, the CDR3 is TGTGCCACCTTCTACCGGGCCACCTATGGCTACACCTTC.

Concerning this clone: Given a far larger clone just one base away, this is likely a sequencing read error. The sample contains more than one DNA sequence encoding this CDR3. DNA for the CDR3: TGCAGCGTTCTGACAGCTCAGGAGACCCAGTACTTC. It codes for CSVLTAQETQYF. The chain combines TRBV29-1 with TRBJ2-5; maybe TRBD1 (5 bases). The germline CDR1 and CDR2 sequences are SQVTM and ANQGSEA. CDR3 size: 12 residues. The V end was cut by 5 bases, the J end by 5 bases, with 12 bases between.

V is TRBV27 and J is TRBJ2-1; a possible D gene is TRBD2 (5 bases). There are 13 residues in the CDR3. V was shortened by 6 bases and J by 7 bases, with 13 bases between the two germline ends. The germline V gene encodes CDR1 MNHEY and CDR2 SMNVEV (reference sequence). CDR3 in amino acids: CASRRGVHNEQFF. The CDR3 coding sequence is TGTGCCAGCAGACGGGGTGTTCATAATGAGCAGTTCTTC.

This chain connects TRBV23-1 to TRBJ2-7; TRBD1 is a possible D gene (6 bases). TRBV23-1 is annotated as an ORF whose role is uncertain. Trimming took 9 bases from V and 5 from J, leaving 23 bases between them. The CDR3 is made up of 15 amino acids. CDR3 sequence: CASPRYPEQGNEQYF. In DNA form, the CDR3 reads TGCGCCAGTCCTCGCTACCCGGAACAGGGAAACGAGCAGTACTTC.

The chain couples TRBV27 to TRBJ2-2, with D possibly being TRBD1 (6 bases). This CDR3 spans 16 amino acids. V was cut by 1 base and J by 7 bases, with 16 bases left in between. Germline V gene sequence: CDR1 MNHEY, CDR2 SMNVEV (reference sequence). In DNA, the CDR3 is TGTGCCAGCAGTTTATACGTCAGGGGTTTGGACGGGGAGCTGTTTTTT. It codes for CASSLYVRGLDGELFF.